The text below deals with one TCR beta chain. Original data processing: The authors estimated nucleated cell counts from reference gene primer amplification. Assay used: immunoSEQ multiplex PCR; TCRdb lists only in-frame clones, some missing. For V, J and clone size, that table is used; D and trimming come from the DNA. The profile shows approximately 190,000 clones, around 84% of them singletons. The sample comes from a study of blood T cell repertoires in COVID-19. As for the study in general: Researchers got acute and convalescent COVID-19 samples from the United States, Italy and Spain. In each case, the material was cDNA or gDNA derived from T cells, B-cell-depleted T cells, or PBMCs.

The length of the CDR3 is 16 residues. The V and J ends lost 2 bases and 1 base, in that order; junction bases with no gene match: 3. CDR1 is KGHDR, CDR2 SFDVKD, per germline. The rearrangement links TRBV24-1 to TRBJ2-3; the match to TRBD1 covers 9 bases. The clonotype originates from a man aged 30 to 45 with active or convalescent COVID-19. Sequenced: peripheral blood. The CDR3 here is CATSDYRTGGTDTQYF. DNA of the CDR3: TGTGCCACCAGTGATTACAGGACAGGGGGCACAGATACGCAGTATTTT.